The 21 T cell receptor beta chains below all came from one sample that was sequenced in a study of blood T cell repertoires in COVID-19. Repertoires were generated with immunoSEQ multiplex PCR, while TCRdb's copy carries only in-frame clones and drops some. The data contain 200,000 to 250,000 clones, around 90% of them seen just once; the ten biggest clones take up approximately 12%. Sequenced sample: peripheral blood. These receptors all stem from a woman aged 18 to 35 who had recovered from COVID-19.

This clone was seen only a few times. The chain joins TRBV6-4 to TRBJ2-1, with 12 bases aligning to TRBD2. Germline CDR1 and CDR2: MRHNA and SNTAGT. The V segment lost 5 bases and the J segment 5 bases; nucleotides outside the gene matches: 4. This CDR3 is built from 15 residues. CDR3 sequence reads: CASSSGLAGNNEQFF. The CDR3 DNA reads TGTGCCAGCAGTTCGGGACTAGCGGGTAACAATGAGCAGTTCTTC.

This chain uses TRBV7-9 with TRBJ2-1, with 7 bases identical to TRBD1. The CDR3 has 15 amino acids. The germline V gene has CDR1 SEHNR and CDR2 FQNEAQ (reference sequence). Losses at the gene ends were 6 bases for V and 7 bases for J; bases not matched to a gene: 12. CDR3 protein: CASSYDRVRRNEQFF. DNA for the CDR3: TGTGCCAGCAGTTATGACAGGGTAAGAAGGAATGAGCAGTTCTTC.

The chain combines TRBV7-6 with TRBJ2-1, with 15 bases fitting TRBD2. Germline trimming cut 4 bases from V and 8 bases from J; bases unmatched to any gene: 6. The CDR3 sequence is 16 residues long. The germline V gene has CDR1 SGHVS and CDR2 FNYEAQ. Written as DNA, the CDR3 is TGTGCCAGCAGCTGGACTAGCGGGAGGGCCCTGGATGAGCAGTTCTTC. Its translation is CASSWTSGRALDEQFF.

The genes are TRBV12-3 or TRBV12-4 and TRBJ2-7, with no clear D. The CDR3 contains 12 residues. The V gene lost 3 bases and the J gene lost 3 bases, with 6 bases spanning the gap. This CDR3 reads CASSLSIYEQYF. The CDR3 DNA sequence: TGTGCCAGCAGTTTGTCAATCTACGAGCAGTACTTC.

The chain links TRBV7-9 to TRBJ1-2; weak D call: TRBD1 (6 bases). Germline CDR1 reads SEHNR; CDR2 reads FQNEAQ (reference sequence). The CDR3 spans 14 residues. Trimming took off 3 bases at V and 7 bases at J, with 15 bases between the two ends. CDR3 region: CASSFLQGIGGYTF. The CDR3 DNA follows: TGTGCCAGCAGCTTTCTTCAGGGGATAGGTGGCTACACCTTC.

The chain links TRBV25-1 to TRBJ2-3, with D uncertain. Trimming removed 1 base at V and 2 bases at J, with 4 bases between. The CDR3 spans 13 residues. Per the germline V gene, CDR1 is MGHDK and CDR2 is SYGVNS. CDR3 bases: TGTGCCAGCAGTGAATCATTCACAGATACGCAGTATTTT. Protein product: CASSESFTDTQYF.

The chain uses TRBV29-1 and TRBJ2-5, with D possibly TRBD2 on 5 matching bases. The V end lost 7 bases, the J end lost 8 bases, and 11 bases lay between the germline ends. Germline-derived CDR1 and CDR2 are SQVTM and ANQGSEA. The CDR3 length is 10 residues. CDR3: CSAIGETQYF. The CDR3, as DNA: TGCAGCGCTATCGGGGAAACCCAGTACTTC. Full variable domain (missing parts from reference TRBV29-1 and TRBJ2-5): SAVISQKPSRDICQRGTSLTIQCQVDSQVTMMFWYRQQPGQSLTLIATANQGSEATYESGFVIDKFPISRPNLTFSTLTVSNMSPEDSSIYLCSAIGETQYFGPGTRLLVL.

A few counts support this clone. The chain couples TRBV7-6 to TRBJ2-7, with 14 bases fitting TRBD2. Looked up from germline, CDR1 is SGHVS and CDR2 is FNYEAQ. V shed 5 bases, J shed 1 base, and the junction held 4 bases outside the gene matches. The CDR3 covers 16 residues. CDR3 protein: CASSETSGRGSYEQYF. In DNA, the CDR3 is TGTGCCAGCAGCGAGACTAGCGGGAGGGGGTCCTACGAGCAGTACTTC.

The chain is built from TRBV29-1 and TRBJ2-4; D is unresolved. The V end lost 8 bases, the J end lost 4 bases, and 9 bases lay between the germline ends. Germline V CDR1 and CDR2: SQVTM, ANQGSEA. The CDR3 loop spans 11 amino acids. CDR3 region: CSSSLKNIQYF. CDR3 nucleotides: TGCAGCTCCTCTCTGAAAAACATTCAGTACTTC.

The gene calls are TRBV18 and TRBJ1-6, with 9 positions matching TRBD1. In germline, CDR1 is KGHSH, CDR2 LQKENI. V dropped 0 bases and J dropped 7; count of bases not matched to a gene: 4. The CDR3 consists of 16 residues. CDR3 in DNA: TGTGCCAGCTCACCACCGGTTGGACAGGGGAATTCACCCCTCCACTTT. Translation: CASSPPVGQGNSPLHF.

This clone was detected a few times. The chain links TRBV7-2 to TRBJ2-7; 12 bases map to TRBD2. This CDR3 contains 17 residues. Looked up from germline, CDR1 is SGHTA and CDR2 is FQGNSA. The ends lost 0 bases at V and 2 bases at J; junction bases unmatched: 5. The CDR3 loop reads CASSLAPGLAGTYEQYF. The CDR3 DNA reads TGTGCCAGCAGCTTAGCCCCAGGACTAGCGGGGACCTACGAGCAGTACTTC.

The chain couples TRBV13 to TRBJ2-7; the D is unclear. CDR3 length: 16 residues. Trimming removed 2 bases at V and 2 bases at J, with 16 bases between. Germline V CDR1 and CDR2: PRHDT, FYEKMQ (reference sequence). In DNA, the CDR3 is TGTGCCAGCAGCTTATCCGCGGTTACATGGGCCTACGAGCAGTACTTC. Its translation is CASSLSAVTWAYEQYF.

This chain connects TRBV28 to TRBJ2-1; 7 nucleotides align to TRBD2. J lost 0 bases, V lost 8 bases, and 10 bases had no gene match. CDR1 and CDR2 from the germline V gene are MDHEN and SYDVKM. The CDR3 extends over 16 amino acids. CDR3 amino acids: CASRSSGHYSYNEQFF. As DNA, the CDR3 is TGTGCCAGCCGATCTAGCGGCCATTACTCCTACAATGAGCAGTTCTTC.

V gene TRBV4-2 combines with J gene TRBJ2-5; 8 bases agree with TRBD2. Germline V gene lookup returns CDR1 LGHNA and CDR2 YNFKEQ. Trimming removed 4 bases from V and 5 bases from J; junction bases left unmatched: 3. The CDR3 totals 13 residues. The CDR3: CASSLGGGETQYF. The CDR3, as DNA: TGTGCCAGCAGCCTCGGCGGGGGGGAGACCCAGTACTTC.

CDR3 region: CASSLRQGLTYNEQFF. The CDR3 region has the DNA TGTGCCAGCAGCCTCCGACAGGGATTGACATACAATGAGCAGTTCTTC. The rearrangement uses TRBV7-2 and TRBJ2-1, with TRBD1 identical over 7 bases. Trimming took 5 bases from V and 4 from J; bases not matched to a gene: 11. Germline assignment: CDR1 SGHTA and CDR2 FQGNSA. The CDR3 runs 16 residues.

The CDR3 DNA is TGTGCCAGCAGCTTCCAATACTCTAGCGGGAGGGCCTCAGATACGCAGTATTTT. Protein product: CASSFQYSSGRASDTQYF. This chain uses TRBV13 with TRBJ2-3, with 12 bases aligning to TRBD2. Per germline, CDR1 PRHDT and CDR2 FYEKMQ (reference sequence). After removal of 3 bases from V and 4 bases from J, the junction contained 11 bases not matched to a gene. CDR3 length: 18 amino acids.

The J gene is TRBJ1-2, the V gene TRBV27; 7 bases align to TRBD1. The CDR3 spans 13 residues. Germline V gene lookup returns CDR1 MNHEY and CDR2 SMNVEV (reference sequence). The V and J ends lost 2 bases and 7 bases, in that order; junction bases with no gene match: 4. The CDR3 loop reads CASSLNRGSGYTF. The DNA of the CDR3 is TGTGCCAGCAGTTTAAACAGGGGTAGTGGCTACACCTTC.

This clone has ten or more counts. The V gene is TRBV19, the J gene TRBJ1-6, with TRBD1 identical over 7 bases. J lost 0 bases, V lost 7 bases, and 12 bases had no gene match. Germline V gives CDR1 LNHDA, CDR2 SQIVND (reference sequence). The CDR3 totals 18 residues. CDR3 DNA: TGTGCCAGTAAAAGAGAAGGGACAGCGAGCTCCTATAATTCACCCCTCCACTTT. It codes for CASKREGTASSYNSPLHF.

CDR3: CASSQGLLMNTGELFF. The CDR3 DNA is TGCGCCAGCAGCCAAGGTTTACTCATGAACACCGGGGAGCTGTTTTTT. The rearrangement uses TRBV4-3 and TRBJ2-2; D is undetermined. The CDR3 contains 16 residues. Per germline, CDR1 LGHNA and CDR2 YSLEER. V lost 1 base, J lost 1 base, and 10 bases lay in between.

CDR3 region: CAISVEVAGTQETQYF. The CDR3 nucleotides are TGTGCCATCAGTGTTGAGGTGGCGGGAACTCAAGAGACCCAGTACTTC. The rearrangement joins TRBV10-3 to TRBJ2-5, with a weak D call TRBD2 (6 bases). Looked up from germline, CDR1 is ENHRY and CDR2 is SYGVKD. Trimming stripped 4 bases from V and 2 bases from J, with 17 bases between. The CDR3 covers 16 residues.

The chain carries TRBV19 and TRBJ1-6; possible D gene TRBD1, 6 bases. Germline assignment: CDR1 LNHDA and CDR2 SQIVND (reference sequence). The V gene lost 5 bases and the J gene lost 7 bases, with 12 bases spanning the gap. The CDR3 totals 14 residues. In DNA form, the CDR3 reads TGTGCCAGTAGTCCCCGGGACAAGAATTCACCCCTCCACTTT. Protein: CASSPRDKNSPLHF.